The 24 T cell receptor beta chains listed next were all sequenced from one sample in a study of blood T cell repertoires in COVID-19. This table comes from immunoSEQ multiplex PCR, and its TCRdb copy is limited to in-frame clones, with some not included. Here the sample spans around 70,000 clones, 80% to 90% being singletons. The sequencing sample was made of peripheral blood. These receptor sequences come from a man aged 70-80 years with acute or convalescent COVID-19.

The chain links TRBV19 to TRBJ1-1; no firm D call. CDR1 is LNHDA, CDR2 SQIVND, per germline (reference sequence). The CDR3 length is 15 residues. V lost 6 bases and J 1 base, leaving 15 bases between the germline ends. The chain's CDR3 is CASSPFRGRNTEAFF. CDR3 coding DNA: TGTGCCAGTAGCCCGTTCCGGGGTCGGAACACTGAAGCTTTCTTT. The entire variable domain, with the rest obtained from reference TRBV19 and TRBJ1-1, is as follows: DGGITQSPKYLFRKEGQNVTLSCEQNLNHDAMYWYRQDPGQGLRLIYYSQIVNDFQKGDIAEGYSVSREKKESFPLTVTSAQKNPTAFYLCASSPFRGRNTEAFFGQGTRLTVV.

This clone was recorded once. The rearrangement uses TRBV13 and TRBJ2-1; 8 bases map to TRBD2. Germline V gene sequence: CDR1 PRHDT, CDR2 FYEKMQ (reference sequence). The CDR3 has 15 amino acids. With V trimmed by 5 bases and J by 6 bases, 9 bases remained unmatched. CDR3 residues: CASSLIAGTPNEQFF. CDR3 bases: TGTGCCAGCAGCCTCATAGCGGGGACCCCCAATGAGCAGTTCTTC.

This chain connects TRBV7-8 to TRBJ2-3; 7 nucleotides line up with TRBD2. V lost 5 bases to trimming and J lost 2 bases; unmatched junction nucleotides: 7. This CDR3 comprises 15 residues. Germline CDR1 and CDR2: SGHVS and FQNEAQ. CDR3 loop: CASSRASGLTDTQYF. The CDR3, as DNA: TGTGCCAGCAGCCGAGCTAGCGGCCTCACAGATACGCAGTATTTT.

The chain employs TRBV7-3 and TRBJ2-7; 10 bases are a match to TRBD1. Germline assignment: CDR1 SGHTA and CDR2 FQGTGA. This CDR3 region has 15 residues. J lost 2 bases, V lost 2 bases, and 3 bases had no gene match. CDR3: CASSLFGTGAYEQYF. CDR3 DNA: TGTGCCAGCAGCTTATTCGGGACAGGGGCCTACGAGCAGTACTTC.

The CDR3 loop is CASSFGQGKTYEQYF. As DNA, the CDR3 is TGCGCCAGCAGCTTCGGACAGGGGAAGACCTACGAGCAGTACTTC. This sequence joins TRBV5-1 and TRBJ2-7; TRBD1 aligns across 9 bases. With V trimmed by 2 bases and J by 2 bases, 5 bases remained unmatched. Per the germline V gene, CDR1 is SGHRS and CDR2 is YFSETQ. The CDR3 consists of 15 residues.

This clone showed up just once. The genes are TRBV19 and TRBJ2-7; TRBD1 matches at 9 bases. The CDR3 totals 16 residues. Losses at the gene ends were 5 bases for V and 3 bases for J; bases not matched to a gene: 11. Germline V gene sequence: CDR1 LNHDA, CDR2 SQIVND (reference sequence). The CDR3 coding sequence is TGTGCCAGTAGTGGGACCCGGGGGACAGGGAACTACGAGCAGTACTTC. It codes for CASSGTRGTGNYEQYF. The full variable domain, rest sourced from reference TRBV19 and TRBJ2-7, is DGGITQSPKYLFRKEGQNVTLSCEQNLNHDAMYWYRQDPGQGLRLIYYSQIVNDFQKGDIAEGYSVSREKKESFPLTVTSAQKNPTAFYLCASSGTRGTGNYEQYFGPGTRLTVT.

The chain links TRBV5-4 to TRBJ2-7, with 7 bases matching TRBD1. Germline CDR1 is SGHNT and CDR2 is YYREEE (reference sequence). CDR3 size: 14 residues. V shed 5 bases and J 2 bases; nucleotides not matched to a gene: 7. The CDR3 is CASRSGQNPYEQYF. As DNA, the CDR3 is TGTGCCAGCAGGTCGGGACAGAATCCCTACGAGCAGTACTTC.

The CDR3 spells CASSYPPPGLAGAEQFF. The CDR3 DNA follows: TGTGCCAGCAGTTACCCTCCACCGGGACTAGCGGGAGCGGAGCAGTTCTTC. The chain links TRBV6-2 or TRBV6-3 to TRBJ2-1; 14 bases line up with TRBD2. Trimming at V came to 2 bases and at J to 10 bases, leaving 10 bases not matched to a gene. The CDR3 sequence is 17 residues long. Germline V CDR1 and CDR2: MNHEY, SVGEGT.

V is TRBV11-1 and J is TRBJ2-7; 8 bases align to TRBD1. The germline CDR1 and CDR2 sequences are SGHAT and FQDESV (reference sequence). The CDR3 sequence is 14 residues long. V lost 6 bases, J lost 1 base, and 5 bases stayed unmatched. The CDR3 spells CASSRDRGSYEQYF. In DNA form, the CDR3 reads TGTGCCAGCAGTAGAGACAGGGGTTCCTACGAGCAGTACTTC.

The rearrangement joins TRBV2 to TRBJ2-7, with TRBD1 matching over 8 bases. The germline V gene encodes CDR1 SNHLY and CDR2 FYNNEI. The CDR3 has 13 amino acids. With 6 bases clipped from V and 3 bases from J, the junction kept 4 bases outside the gene matches. Here the CDR3 DNA reads TGTGCCAGCAGGGGGACAGGAAACTACGAGCAGTACTTC. Amino acid sequence: CASRGTGNYEQYF.

The chain recombines TRBV5-1 with TRBJ1-1, with TRBD1 identical over 7 bases. There are 13 residues in the CDR3. CDR1 is SGHRS and CDR2 is YFSETQ in the germline V gene. V trimming: 0 bases; J trimming: 13 bases; junction bases outside the gene matches: 9. The CDR3 coding sequence is TGCGCCAGCAGCTTGGGAGGCAGGGGGTATGGTTTCTTT. Protein product: CASSLGGRGYGFF.

The V and J genes are TRBV10-3 and TRBJ1-1; 8 nucleotides match TRBD1. The CDR3 contains 16 residues. V dropped 3 bases and J dropped 1; count of bases not matched to a gene: 7. Looked up from germline, CDR1 is ENHRY and CDR2 is SYGVKD. The CDR3 coding sequence is TGTGCCATCAGTGAAAGTAGGGGACAGGCGAACACTGAAGCTTTCTTT. It yields the protein CAISESRGQANTEAFF.

This clone was seen only once. This chain links TRBV6-5 with TRBJ2-6; TRBD1 matches at 9 bases. The CDR3 contains 15 residues. Germline V gene data show CDR1 as MNHEY and CDR2 as SVGAGI. Trimming cost V 6 bases and J 1 base; bases outside gene matches: 1. The CDR3 nucleotides read TGTGCCAGCAGGGGACAGGGTTCTGGGGCCAACGTCCTGACTTTC. Translating it yields CASRGQGSGANVLTF.

Notes on this clone: One end of the junction does not line up with germline, which may come from a read error. This chain links TRBV5-1 with TRBJ1-1; D perhaps matches TRBD1 (5 bases). Germline assignment: CDR1 SGHRS and CDR2 YFSETQ. The CDR3 length is 13 residues. The CDR3 region is CASSLAGGVESFF. The CDR3 coding sequence is TGCGCCAGCAGCTTGGCCGGGGGGGTTGAATCTTTCTTT.

This chain connects TRBV6-2 or TRBV6-3 to TRBJ2-1; the D gene is possibly TRBD2 (5 bases). Trimming stripped 2 bases from V and 9 bases from J, with 11 bases between. Germline-derived CDR1 and CDR2 are MNHEY and SVGEGT. The CDR3 runs to 13 residues. CDR3 sequence (DNA): TGTGCCAGCAGTTACCGTGGCGCGGGTGAGCAGTTCTTC. Amino acids: CASSYRGAGEQFF.

The rearrangement uses TRBV19 and TRBJ2-2, with TRBD1 matching over 9 bases. This CDR3 comprises 14 residues. The germline gives CDR1 LNHDA, CDR2 SQIVND (reference sequence). Trimming at V came to 7 bases and at J to 4 bases, leaving 4 bases not matched to a gene. As DNA, the CDR3 is TGTGCCAGTAAACAGGGGGCGGCCACCGGGGAGCTGTTTTTT. Amino acids: CASKQGAATGELFF.

The CDR3 region is CASSSGTVTLHSYEQYF. Here the CDR3 DNA reads TGTGCCAGCAGTTCCGGGACAGTGACCCTCCACTCCTACGAGCAGTACTTC. This sequence joins TRBV7-9 and TRBJ2-7; 7 nucleotides align to TRBD1. V was clipped by 6 bases and J by 0 bases; unmatched bases: 14. CDR3 size: 17 residues. In germline, CDR1 is SEHNR, CDR2 FQNEAQ (reference sequence).

On this clone: This sample also contains other DNA sequences that code for the same CDR3. The rearrangement uses TRBV19 and TRBJ2-1, with 11 bases that match TRBD2. J gave up 7 bases and V 1 base, and 3 bases lay outside the gene matches. Germline lookup yields CDR1 LNHDA and CDR2 SQIVND (reference sequence). The CDR3 covers 15 residues. Here the CDR3 DNA reads TGTGCCAGTAGTATAGTAGCGGGGGGGCGGAATGAGCAGTTCTTC. Protein product: CASSIVAGGRNEQFF.

V usage is TRBV5-1 and J usage is TRBJ1-4; D is unclear. There are 14 residues in the CDR3. V gave up 1 base and J gave up 5 bases, with 9 bases separating them. Germline-derived CDR1 and CDR2 are SGHRS and YFSETQ. The CDR3 protein is CASSLYSGNEKLFF. The CDR3 DNA reads TGCGCCAGCAGCTTGTACTCAGGCAATGAAAAACTGTTTTTT.

The CDR3 spells CASSFLAGVGANVLTF. The CDR3 DNA sequence: TGTGCCAGCAGCTTCCTAGCGGGAGTTGGGGCCAACGTCCTGACTTTC. V is TRBV5-6 and J is TRBJ2-6; 10 bases match TRBD2. J lost 3 bases, V lost 2 bases, and 2 bases had no gene match. The CDR3 spans 16 residues. The germline CDR1 and CDR2 sequences are SGHDT and YYEEEE.

The gene calls are TRBV6-5 and TRBJ1-1; D possibly corresponds to TRBD1 (6 bases). Between the trimmed V and J ends, which lost 6 bases and 8 bases, there was a span of 19 bases. The CDR3 loop spans 14 amino acids. Germline V gene sequence: CDR1 MNHEY, CDR2 SVGAGI. CDR3 sequence (DNA): TGTGCCAGCAGGTATAATACAGGGTTTTCGGAAGCTTTCTTT. Amino acids: CASRYNTGFSEAFF.

This chain connects TRBV27 to TRBJ2-7, with TRBD1 matching 9 bases. CDR3 length: 14 residues. The trim removed 8 bases at V and 3 bases at J, leaving 8 bases unmatched. The germline CDR1 and CDR2 sequences are MNHEY and SMNVEV (reference sequence). The CDR3 loop reads CASQRNRGLYEQYF. The CDR3 coding sequence is TGTGCCAGCCAAAGGAACAGGGGGCTCTACGAGCAGTACTTC.

The rearrangement joins TRBV19 to TRBJ1-4, with a weak D call TRBD1 (5 bases). V was trimmed by 5 bases and J by 9 bases, leaving 19 bases between them. The CDR3 sequence is 15 residues long. From germline, CDR1 is LNHDA and CDR2 SQIVND (reference sequence). The CDR3 protein is CASSDFQGNLKKLFF. The CDR3 coding sequence is TGTGCCAGTAGTGACTTCCAGGGTAATCTGAAAAAACTGTTTTTT.

The sample holds a few counts of this clone. The genes are TRBV6-2 or TRBV6-3 and TRBJ2-7, with TRBD2 matching 10 bases. CDR1 is MNHEY, CDR2 SVGEGT, per germline. The CDR3 sequence is 15 residues long. With 4 bases clipped from V and 6 bases from J, the junction kept 9 bases outside the gene matches. CDR3 nucleotide sequence: TGTGCCAGCAGTTCGGCTAGCGGGAGAACCCGCGAGCAGTACTTC. Its protein product is CASSSASGRTREQYF.